This TCR beta chain was observed in a study of blood T cell repertoires in COVID-19 (TCRdb year 2020). Broadly, across the study: Samples from collaborators originated in the United States, Italy and Spain and spanned both the acute and convalescent phases of COVID-19. Where HLA class I and class II types were available, the types were taken from metadata supplied by the sample provider, not from assay-based typing. The prospective study material was composed of cDNA or gDNA derived from T cells, B-cell-depleted T cells, or PBMCs. Sample metadata almost always included a de-identified subject ID, COVID-19 status, age in years and sex. The samples were drawn from the first 160 participants of the ongoing ImmuneRACE study and from 950 to 1,500 subjects provided by 6 global collaborators. The dataset comprised deeply sampled blood TCRbeta repertoires from subjects exposed to, actively infected with, or recovered from COVID-19. The repertoires were released in a freely available public database meant as a resource for research on the immune response to SARS-CoV-2.

V was cut back by 1 base and J by 16 bases, leaving a gap of 17 bases between them. CDR1 and CDR2 are drawn from the germline V gene: SGHTA, FQGNSA. Including cysteine and phenylalanine, the CDR3 has 13 amino acids. The kept DNA is CDR3 alone, 39 bases in frame from the first base. TCRbeta CDR3 regions were amplified from genomic DNA using the immunoSEQ Assay, a bias-controlled multiplex PCR. The authors' analysis ran thus. Nucleated cell counts per sample were estimated from amplification of reference gene primers within the assay. To quantify the absolute abundance of each unique TCRbeta CDR3 rearrangement, sequence reads were collapsed and filtered. Productive Simpson clonality was computed per sample as the square root of Simpson's diversity index over productive rearrangements. TCRdb took over this immuneACCESS table, retaining in-frame rearrangements with V and J assigned. Such tables are incomplete; in checked studies, under half of the missing clones stem from an unresolved V gene, and the remainder is unexplained. The V and J calls and the clone size are those of that table, but D and trimming were determined from the DNA. Here the sample has about 430,000 clones; 80% to 90% occur a single time. The ten largest clones take up 0.95% to 1.2% of the sample.

Participants in the prospective study were aged roughly 18 to 100 years, lived in more than 20 United States geographic areas, and enrolled through a virtual design. In the prospective study, participants were assigned to cohorts based on the clinical history participants reported in a screening survey and a study questionnaire. ImmuneRACE Cohort 3 recovered participants were defined by two consecutive negative NP/OP PCR tests, healthcare professional clearance, or symptom resolution. In the prospective study, mobile phlebotomists collected whole blood, serum and a nasopharyngeal or oropharyngeal swab from each participant. Over a roughly 2-month period, participants in the prospective study had the option of providing additional blood draws and questionnaires. Before DNA extraction, blood samples from the prospective study were shipped at room temperature or frozen. This clone was seen a single time. What this receptor recognizes is not known. Base qualities are missing; no much larger clone stands one base away.

Study-wide conclusions, independent of this receptor: The amount of clinical and demographic metadata varied by source and participant and was provided uncurated.

The TCR sequence derives from a man between 25 and 39 years old who had recovered from COVID-19. Input material: PBMCs or T cells enriched from blood (not recorded which). The sequence joins TRBV7-2 to TRBJ2-1; TRBD2 is perhaps the D gene, given 5 matching bases. The CDR3: CASSLDFGGSPFF. The DNA sequence reads TGTGCCAGCAGCTTAGATTTTGGTGGGAGTCCCTTCTTC.